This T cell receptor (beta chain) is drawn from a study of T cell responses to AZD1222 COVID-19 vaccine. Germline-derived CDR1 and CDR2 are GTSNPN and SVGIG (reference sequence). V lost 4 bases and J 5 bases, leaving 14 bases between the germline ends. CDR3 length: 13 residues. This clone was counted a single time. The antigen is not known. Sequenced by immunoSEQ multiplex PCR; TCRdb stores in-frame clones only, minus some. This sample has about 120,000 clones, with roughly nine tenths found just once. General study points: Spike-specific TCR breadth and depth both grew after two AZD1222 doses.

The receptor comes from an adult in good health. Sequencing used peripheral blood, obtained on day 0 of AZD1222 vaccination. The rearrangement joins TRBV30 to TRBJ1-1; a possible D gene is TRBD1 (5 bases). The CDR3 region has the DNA TGTGCCTGGACAAGGGGAGCGGGGACTGAAGCTTTCTTT. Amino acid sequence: CAWTRGAGTEAFF.